The clone carrying this TCR beta chain was detected many times. Using its own MiXCR run on the 5' RACE reads, TCRdb lists one record per CDR3 protein. Altogether a few hundred thousand distinct CDR3 sequences are present, over 20% being singletons, with the ten largest covering 12%. The sample is drawn from a study of T-cell memory formation after mild COVID-19. This clonotype was sampled from an adult woman who had mild COVID-19 (a few samples of this study predate the infection). Cell type and time point are not known. Sequencing was carried out using PBMCs or a T cell subset sorted from them (not recorded which).

CDR3 DNA: TGCGCCAGCAGCTTGCTAGCGGGGGGCGTGAATGAGCAGTTCTTC. Translated: CASSLLAGGVNEQFF. The chain couples TRBV5-1 to TRBJ2-1; 11 nucleotides align to TRBD2. This CDR3 comprises 15 residues. With V trimmed by 1 base and J by 7 bases, 4 bases remained unmatched. CDR1 and CDR2 from the germline V gene are SGHRS and YFSETQ.